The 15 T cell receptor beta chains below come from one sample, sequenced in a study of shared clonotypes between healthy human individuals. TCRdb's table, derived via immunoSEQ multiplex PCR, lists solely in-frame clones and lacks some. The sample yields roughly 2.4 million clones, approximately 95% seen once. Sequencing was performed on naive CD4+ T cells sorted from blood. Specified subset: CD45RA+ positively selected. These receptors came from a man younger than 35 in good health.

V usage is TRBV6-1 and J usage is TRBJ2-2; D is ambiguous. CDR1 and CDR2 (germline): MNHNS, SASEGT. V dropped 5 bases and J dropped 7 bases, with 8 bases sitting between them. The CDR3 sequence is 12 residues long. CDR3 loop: CASSRSLGELFF. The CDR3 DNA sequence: TGTGCCAGCAGTCGAAGTCTCGGGGAGCTGTTTTTT.

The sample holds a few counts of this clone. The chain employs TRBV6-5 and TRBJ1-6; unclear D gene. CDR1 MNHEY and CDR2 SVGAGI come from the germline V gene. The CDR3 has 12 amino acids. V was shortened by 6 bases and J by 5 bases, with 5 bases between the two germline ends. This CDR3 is CASRGNNSPLHF. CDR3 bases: TGTGCCAGCAGGGGTAATAATTCACCCCTCCACTTT.

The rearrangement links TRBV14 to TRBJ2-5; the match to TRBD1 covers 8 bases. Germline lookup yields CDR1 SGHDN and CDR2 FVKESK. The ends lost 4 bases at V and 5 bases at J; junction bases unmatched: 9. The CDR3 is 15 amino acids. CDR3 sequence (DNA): TGTGCCAGCAGCCGGGGGACAGGTCCGTGGGAGACCCAGTACTTC. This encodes CASSRGTGPWETQYF.

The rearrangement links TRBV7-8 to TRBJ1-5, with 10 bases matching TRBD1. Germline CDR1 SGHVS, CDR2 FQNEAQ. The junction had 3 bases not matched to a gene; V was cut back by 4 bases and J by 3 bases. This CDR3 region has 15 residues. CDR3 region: CASSSGTGDNQPQHF. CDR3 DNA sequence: TGTGCCAGCAGCTCCGGGACAGGGGACAATCAGCCCCAGCATTTT. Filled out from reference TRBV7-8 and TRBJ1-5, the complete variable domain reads GAGVSQSPRYKVAKRGQDVALRCDPISGHVSLFWYQQALGQGPEFLTYFQNEAQLDKSGLPSDRFFAERPEGSVSTLKIQRTQQEDSAVYLCASSSGTGDNQPQHFGDGTRLSIL.

CDR3 DNA: TGTGCCAGCAGCGTAGGTGACCGAGCCCGTGCAACTAATGAAAAACTGTTTTTT. Residues: CASSVGDRARATNEKLFF. This chain joins TRBV9 and TRBJ1-4; D gene ambiguous. The V gene's germline CDR1 is SGDLS and CDR2 YYNGEE. This CDR3 region has 18 residues. V lost 0 bases and J 0 bases, leaving 15 bases between the germline ends.

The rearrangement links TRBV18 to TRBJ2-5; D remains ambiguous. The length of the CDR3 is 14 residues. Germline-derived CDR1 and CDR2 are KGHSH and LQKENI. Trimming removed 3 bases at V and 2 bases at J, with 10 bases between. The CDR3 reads CASSPWALQETQYF. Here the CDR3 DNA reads TGTGCCAGCTCACCGTGGGCCTTACAAGAGACCCAGTACTTC.

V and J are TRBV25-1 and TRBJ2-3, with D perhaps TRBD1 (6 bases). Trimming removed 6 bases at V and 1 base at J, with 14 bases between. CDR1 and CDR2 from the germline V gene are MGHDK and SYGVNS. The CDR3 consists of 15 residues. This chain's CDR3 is CASRPNRVGTDTQYF. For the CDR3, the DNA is TGTGCCAGCAGGCCAAACAGGGTGGGCACAGATACGCAGTATTTT.

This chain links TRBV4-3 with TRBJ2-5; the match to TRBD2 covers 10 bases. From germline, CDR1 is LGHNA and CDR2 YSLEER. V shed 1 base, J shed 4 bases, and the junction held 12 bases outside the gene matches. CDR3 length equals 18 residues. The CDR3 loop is CASSQAQLAGSSGETQYF. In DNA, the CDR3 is TGCGCCAGCAGCCAAGCACAACTAGCGGGATCCTCCGGAGAGACCCAGTACTTC.

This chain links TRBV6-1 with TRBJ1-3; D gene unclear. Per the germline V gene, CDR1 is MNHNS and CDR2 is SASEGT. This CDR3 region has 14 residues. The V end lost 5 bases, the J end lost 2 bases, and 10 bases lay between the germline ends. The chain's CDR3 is CASSPTDPGNTIYF. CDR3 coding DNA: TGTGCCAGCAGTCCTACGGACCCTGGAAACACCATATATTTT.

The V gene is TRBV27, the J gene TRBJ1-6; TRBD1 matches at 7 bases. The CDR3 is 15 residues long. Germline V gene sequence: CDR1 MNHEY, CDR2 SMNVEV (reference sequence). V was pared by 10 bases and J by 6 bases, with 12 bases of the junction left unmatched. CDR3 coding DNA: TGTGCCACCCAACTCACCGGGACAGTTAATTCACCCCTCCACTTT. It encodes CATQLTGTVNSPLHF.

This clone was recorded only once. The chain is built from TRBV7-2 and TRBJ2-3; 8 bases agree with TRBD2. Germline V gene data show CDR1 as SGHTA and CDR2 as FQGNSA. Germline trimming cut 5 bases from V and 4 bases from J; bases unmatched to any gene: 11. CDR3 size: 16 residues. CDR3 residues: CASSLGHSGKADTQYF. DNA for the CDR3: TGTGCCAGCAGCCTCGGACATAGCGGGAAAGCAGATACGCAGTATTTT.

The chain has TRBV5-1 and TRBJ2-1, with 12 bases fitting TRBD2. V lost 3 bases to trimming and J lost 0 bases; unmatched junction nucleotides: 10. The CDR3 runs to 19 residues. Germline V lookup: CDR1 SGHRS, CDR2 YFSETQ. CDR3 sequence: CASSSSSGRAASSYNEQFF. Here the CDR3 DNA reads TGCGCCAGCAGCTCATCTAGCGGGAGGGCCGCGAGCTCCTACAATGAGCAGTTCTTC.

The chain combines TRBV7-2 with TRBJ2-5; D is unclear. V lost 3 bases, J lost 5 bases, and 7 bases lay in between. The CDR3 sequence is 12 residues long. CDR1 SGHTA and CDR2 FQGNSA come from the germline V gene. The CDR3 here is CASSFGTETQYF. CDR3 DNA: TGTGCCAGCAGCTTTGGCACTGAGACCCAGTACTTC.

CDR3 bases: TGTGCCAGCAGCTTCAATGGAAACACCATATATTTT. Translated: CASSFNGNTIYF. This chain links TRBV11-2 with TRBJ1-3; D uncertain. The CDR3 is made up of 12 amino acids. Germline V gene lookup returns CDR1 SGHAT and CDR2 FQNNGV. Trimming cost V 3 bases and J 3 bases, with 3 bases left between them. Looking up the rest from reference TRBV11-2 and TRBJ1-3 gives the full variable domain: EAGVAQSPRYKIIEKRQSVAFWCNPISGHATLYWYQQILGQGPKLLIQFQNNGVVDDSQLPKDRFSAERLKGVDSTLKIQPAKLEDSAVYLCASSFNGNTIYFGEGSWLTVV.

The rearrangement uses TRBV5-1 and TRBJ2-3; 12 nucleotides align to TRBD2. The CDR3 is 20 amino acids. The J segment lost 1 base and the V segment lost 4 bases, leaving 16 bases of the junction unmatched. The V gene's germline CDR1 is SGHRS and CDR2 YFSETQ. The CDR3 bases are TGCGCCAGCAGCCCAAAAAACCTAGCGGGAGGGCCGTGGGGCACAGATACGCAGTATTTT. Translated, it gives CASSPKNLAGGPWGTDTQYF.